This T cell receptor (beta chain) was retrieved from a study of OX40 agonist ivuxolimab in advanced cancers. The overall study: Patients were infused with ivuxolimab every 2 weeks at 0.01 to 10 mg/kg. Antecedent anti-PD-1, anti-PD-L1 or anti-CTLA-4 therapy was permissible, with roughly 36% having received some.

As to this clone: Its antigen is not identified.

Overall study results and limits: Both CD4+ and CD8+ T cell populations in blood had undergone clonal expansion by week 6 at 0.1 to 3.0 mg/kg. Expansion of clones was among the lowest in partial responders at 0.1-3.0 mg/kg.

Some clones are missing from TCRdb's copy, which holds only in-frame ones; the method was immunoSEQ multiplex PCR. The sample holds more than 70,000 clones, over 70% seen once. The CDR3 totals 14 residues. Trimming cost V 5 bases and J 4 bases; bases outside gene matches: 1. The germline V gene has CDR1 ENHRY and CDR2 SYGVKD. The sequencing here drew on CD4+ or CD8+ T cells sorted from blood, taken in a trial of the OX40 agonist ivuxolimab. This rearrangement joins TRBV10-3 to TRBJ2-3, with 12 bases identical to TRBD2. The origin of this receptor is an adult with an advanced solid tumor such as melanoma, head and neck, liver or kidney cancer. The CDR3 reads CAISSSGGADTQYF. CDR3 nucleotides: TGTGCCATCAGTTCTAGCGGGGGGGCAGATACGCAGTATTTT.